This is a list of T cell receptor beta chains from one sample in a study of blood T cell repertoires in COVID-19. Clones were read by immunoSEQ multiplex PCR, and TCRdb kept only the in-frame ones, dropping some. This sample has some 110,000 clones, with about 70% found just once. The sample consisted of peripheral blood. Receptor source: a human donor with acute or convalescent COVID-19. The donor label of this sample is uncertain. The CDR3 runs from the conserved cysteine through the conserved F or W. Each record gives: J gene, V gene, D gene, clone size, CDR3 DNA, CDR3 protein. A D gene is named only where the DNA matches it firmly. Some rows have no size entry. The others give once, few or many, or a class for an expanded clone.

TRBJ2-2 | TRBV12-3/TRBV12-4 | - | once | TGTGCCACCGGACAGCCCTACACCGGGGAGCTGTTTTTT | CATGQPYTGELFF
TRBJ2-7 | TRBV7-2 | - | few | TGTGCCAGCAGTTCCGACAGGTCGCTCTACGAGCAGTACTTC | CASSSDRSLYEQYF
TRBJ1-1 | TRBV5-1 | - | - | TGCGCCAGCAGCTTCCCCCGGACAGAGGGCGGTGAAGCTTTCTTT | CASSFPRTEGGEAFF
TRBJ1-1 | TRBV27 | TRBD1 | - | TGTGCCAGCAGTCCTTGGACAGGGGACACTGAAGCTTTCTTT | CASSPWTGDTEAFF
TRBJ1-2 | TRBV5-4 | TRBD1 | - | TGTGCCAGCAGCTGGAGTCAGGGGGAGTATGGCTACACCTTC | CASSWSQGEYGYTF
TRBJ1-1 | TRBV19 | - | few | TGTGCCAGTAGTTCCTGGGGGGGGCCTGAAGCTTTCTTT | CASSSWGGPEAFF
TRBJ2-7 | TRBV18 | TRBD1 | - | TGTGCCAGCTCACCGGCAGGGGGCGGCAGTTCCTACGAGCAGTACTTC | CASSPAGGGSSYEQYF
TRBJ1-1 | TRBV14 | - | few | TGTGCCAGCAGCTTACAGGAAGGGACTGAAGCTTTCTTT | CASSLQEGTEAFF
TRBJ2-1 | TRBV18 | - | - | TGTGCCAGCTCACGATCCAATGGAGATGGACAGTTCTTC | CASSRSNGDGQFF
TRBJ1-1 | TRBV10-2 | TRBD1 | many | TGCGCCAGCAGTGATCAGACAGGGCAAGCTTTCTTT | CASSDQTGQAFF
TRBJ2-1 | TRBV12-5 | TRBD1 | - | TGTGCTAGTGCCCGGACCCGGACAGGGGACAATGAGCAGTTCTTC | CASARTRTGDNEQFF